This TCR beta chain was recovered during a study of blood T cells in healthy people across ages. Using a J-beta primer mix together with a sample-barcoded 5' primer, a second PCR was run for roughly 6 to 12 cycles. TCRdb re-called the 5' RACE reads through MiXCR, storing one row per CDR3 protein. The table records 1.5 million to 2 million distinct CDR3 sequences, 40% to 55% of them present only once. Remarks on this clonotype: Its antigen is still unknown.

Findings and caveats of the study: Correlation between TCR beta diversity and naive T cell percentage was strong.

Material for sequencing was blood. The sequence derives from a woman aged 40 to 50 in good health.

The CDR3 bases are TGTGCCAGCAGTTCTAACCTAGCGGGGGACTCCTACGAGCAGTACTTC. Amino acids: CASSSNLAGDSYEQYF. The chain links TRBV6-2 or TRBV6-3 to TRBJ2-7, with 10 positions matching TRBD2. There are 16 residues in the CDR3. Trimming cost V 4 bases and J 0 bases; bases outside gene matches: 6. Germline assignment: CDR1 MNHEY and CDR2 SVGEGT.